This TCR beta chain came from a study of control samples from healthy donors and cancer patients. Clones were sequenced by immunoSEQ multiplex PCR, and TCRdb holds only the in-frame ones, with some missing. Altogether tens of thousands of clones are present, around four fifths being singletons, with the ten largest covering around 50%. This clone was seen a few times. Sequenced input: blood. The receptor was isolated from a man aged 55 to 70 in good health.

The DNA for the CDR3 is TGTGCCAGCAGCCGACAGGCTGGAAACACCATATATTTT. Encoded protein: CASSRQAGNTIYF. This chain uses TRBV7-7 with TRBJ1-3; tentatively, D is TRBD1 (6 bases). The CDR3 spans 13 residues. Germline assignment: CDR1 SSHAT and CDR2 FNYEAQ (reference sequence). Trimming cost V 5 bases and J 2 bases, with 7 bases left between them.